The clone carrying this TCR beta chain was counted many times. No antigen is known for it. The data were taken from a study of glioma-infiltrating T cells. Amplification of TCR alpha and beta CDR3 regions from RNA used iRepertoire nested multiplex PCR. For one-step reverse transcription and amplification, roughly 95-450 ng of tissue mRNA or PBMC total RNA was used. One entry per CDR3 protein results from TCRdb running MiXCR on the multiplex PCR reads. The sample contains 44,000 or so distinct CDR3 sequences, 20% to 25% of which appear only once. Regarding the study as a whole: Gliomas, especially low-grade, showed above-expected tissue-blood divergence; non-neoplastic patients showed below. Tissue and blood shared very few CDR3 sequences.

V lost 2 bases, J lost 0 bases, and 1 base stayed unmatched. Germline CDR1 reads KGHSH; CDR2 reads LQKENI. This CDR3 contains 14 residues. The TCR sequence derives from a human donor with low-grade glioma or glioblastoma, undergoing nonglioma brain surgery, or in good health (not recorded which). V and J are TRBV18 and TRBJ2-7; 7 bases line up with TRBD1. Specimen: glioma tissue, nonneoplastic brain tissue, or PBMCs (not recorded which). The CDR3 loop is CASSPGDSSYEQYF. The CDR3 nucleotides are TGTGCCAGCTCACCAGGGGACAGCTCCTACGAGCAGTACTTC.